This T cell receptor (beta chain) was documented in a study of blood T cell repertoires in COVID-19. Study-wide context: COVID-19 samples collected from the United States, Italy and Spain covered acute and convalescent phases.

Unmatched junction bases numbered 7, after V lost 4 bases and J lost 4 bases. Germline V lookup: CDR1 SGHRS, CDR2 YFSETQ. This CDR3 is built from 15 residues. Original methodology: How many nucleated cells were present was estimated from reference gene primer amplification. Sequencing used immunoSEQ multiplex PCR; TCRdb keeps in-frame clones, though not all of them. V and J calls and clone size are given by that table; D and trimming were obtained from the DNA. Of about 480,000 clones in the sample, around 89% are singletons; the top ten hold about 2%. This sequence joins TRBV5-1 and TRBJ2-2, with 7 bases aligning to TRBD1. This clonotype was obtained from a woman aged 40-49 years who had recovered from COVID-19. Sequences were obtained from PBMCs or T cells enriched from blood (not recorded which). The CDR3 loop reads CASSTRDSSTGELFF. In DNA form, the CDR3 reads TGCGCCAGCAGCACCAGGGACAGCTCCACCGGGGAGCTGTTTTTT.